This T cell receptor (beta chain) was retrieved from a study of blood T cell repertoires in COVID-19 (dated by TCRdb to about 2020). About the investigation overall: Samples covering the acute and convalescent phases of COVID-19 were provided by collaborators in the United States, Italy and Spain. The prospective study material was composed of cDNA or gDNA derived from T cells, B-cell-depleted T cells, or PBMCs. The dataset comprised deeply sampled blood TCRbeta repertoires from subjects exposed to, actively infected with, or recovered from COVID-19. The repertoires were released in a freely available public database meant as a resource for research on the immune response to SARS-CoV-2. Samples were obtained from the ongoing ImmuneRACE study (first 160 participants) and from roughly 1,300 subjects provided by 6 global collaborators. A de-identified subject ID, COVID-19 status, age in years and sex were almost always included in the sample metadata. Where HLA class I and class II types were available, the types were taken from metadata supplied by the sample provider, not from assay-based typing. Broad study findings and their caveats: The amount of clinical and demographic metadata varied by source and participant and was provided uncurated.

CDR1 is given as SGHVT and CDR2 as SQSDAQ, both from the germline V gene. Unmatched junction bases come to 9, with V trimmed by 5 bases and J by 1 base. CDR3 length: 18 amino acids, cysteine to phenylalanine. The DNA shown is the 54-base CDR3, in frame from base 1. In Seattle, one collaborating source enrolled patients while the infection was active and tracked those patients longitudinally over the course of disease. Whole blood was collected in K2EDTA tubes by collaborating institutions according to the institutions' own protocols. Collaborator samples were shipped for TCRbeta analysis as frozen whole blood, isolated PBMCs, or DNA extracted from either sample type. Remarks on this clone: What this receptor recognizes is not known. No qualities accompany the bases; no much larger clone lies one base away.

TCRbeta CDR3 regions were amplified from genomic DNA by means of the immunoSEQ Assay, a bias-controlled multiplex PCR. The study's own analysis went as follows. Within the assay, amplification of reference gene primers was used to estimate how many nucleated cells each sample contained. To quantify the absolute abundance of each unique TCRbeta CDR3 rearrangement, sequence reads were collapsed and filtered. Productive Simpson clonality was computed per sample as the square root of Simpson's diversity index over productive rearrangements. TCRdb took this table from immuneACCESS and kept in-frame rearrangements with V and J called. Such tables lack part of the clones; where checked against another copy, unresolved V genes explain under half of the gap, and the rest is unexplained. That table supplies the V and J calls and clone size; D and trimming were determined from the DNA. This sample is represented by roughly 380,000 clones; about 91% of them were singletons. 1.5% to 1.8% of the sample belongs to the ten largest clones.

Sequencing was performed on peripheral blood. The chain is made from TRBV7-4 and TRBJ2-5, and 14 bases in between align with TRBD2. The clonotype originates from a woman aged 40 to 55 with COVID-19, enrolled during active disease. The CDR3 sequence is CASSAPGTSGGSQETQYF. The nucleotide sequence reads as follows: TGTGCCAGCAGCGCCCCCGGGACTAGCGGGGGATCCCAAGAGACCCAGTACTTC.